The rows below give T cell receptor beta chains drawn from one sample of a study of blood T cell repertoires in COVID-19. The assay was immunoSEQ multiplex PCR, and TCRdb's table has in-frame clones only and misses some. The table shows almost 250,000 clones, with around 88% occurring only once. The sample was PBMCs or T cells enriched from blood (not recorded which). Receptors were obtained from a young woman who had recovered from COVID-19. CDR3s include the opening cysteine and the closing phenylalanine or tryptophan. D genes are given only for firm matches. The size entry is marked missing in some rows and otherwise reads once, few, many or a size class.

D: NA
size: NA
J: TRBJ1-4
V: TRBV7-2
CDR3: CASSTGNTNEKLFF
DNA: TGTGCCAGCAGCACAGGGAATACTAATGAAAAACTGTTTTTT

D: TRBD1
size: NA
J: TRBJ2-3
V: TRBV7-3
CDR3: CASRKTGGLSGTDTQYF
DNA: TGTGCCAGCCGGAAGACAGGGGGCCTATCCGGCACAGATACGCAGTATTTT

D: NA
size: NA
J: TRBJ1-1
V: TRBV5-1
CDR3: CASSLGAVGTEAFF
DNA: TGCGCCAGCAGCTTGGGGGCTGTTGGCACTGAAGCTTTCTTT

D: NA
size: NA
J: TRBJ1-5
V: TRBV30
CDR3: CAWSAPSWGGRNQPQHF
DNA: TGTGCCTGGAGTGCCCCCTCCTGGGGGGGCAGGAATCAGCCCCAGCATTTT

D: NA
size: NA
J: TRBJ1-5
V: TRBV18
CDR3: CASSPNEGRGQPQHF
DNA: TGTGCCAGCTCACCAAATGAGGGCCGGGGTCAGCCCCAGCATTTT

D: NA
size: few
J: TRBJ1-5
V: TRBV30
CDR3: CAWSVQSNQPQHF
DNA: TGTGCCTGGAGTGTACAGAGCAATCAGCCCCAGCATTTT

D: TRBD1
size: NA
J: TRBJ1-1
V: TRBV30
CDR3: CAWRAGGFTEAFF
DNA: TGTGCCTGGCGGGCAGGGGGCTTCACTGAAGCTTTCTTT

D: TRBD1
size: NA
J: TRBJ2-5
V: TRBV6-5
CDR3: CASSPIPGGQETQYF
DNA: TGTGCCAGCAGTCCCATCCCAGGGGGCCAAGAGACCCAGTACTTC

D: NA
size: NA
J: TRBJ1-2
V: TRBV14
CDR3: CASSQERTYGYTF
DNA: TGTGCCAGCAGCCAAGAGAGGACATATGGCTACACCTTC

D: NA
size: NA
J: TRBJ1-2
V: TRBV28
CDR3: CASNHKRGYTF
DNA: TGTGCCAGCAACCACAAGAGGGGCTACACCTTC

D: NA
size: NA
J: TRBJ1-5
V: TRBV18
CDR3: CASSLAGNNQPQHF
DNA: TGTGCCAGCTCACTGGCAGGGAACAATCAGCCCCAGCATTTT

D: NA
size: NA
J: TRBJ1-2
V: TRBV19
CDR3: CASSRQTNYGYTF
DNA: TGTGCCAGTAGTAGACAGACTAACTATGGCTACACCTTC

D: TRBD1
size: NA
J: TRBJ1-3
V: TRBV9
CDR3: CASSLRTGFGDTIYF
DNA: TGTGCCAGCAGCCTGCGGACAGGGTTCGGGGACACCATATATTTT

D: TRBD1
size: once
J: TRBJ2-1
V: TRBV7-3
CDR3: CASSRGQANEQFF
DNA: TGTGCCAGCAGCCGGGGACAGGCCAATGAGCAGTTCTTC

D: NA
size: NA
J: TRBJ1-5
V: TRBV3-1/TRBV3-2
CDR3: CASSPSAGNQPQHF
DNA: TGTGCCAGCAGCCCTTCTGCGGGCAATCAGCCCCAGCATTTT

D: NA
size: NA
J: TRBJ1-2
V: TRBV7-9
CDR3: CASSLSQASYGYTF
DNA: TGTGCCAGCAGCTTATCTCAGGCATCCTATGGCTACACCTTC

D: TRBD1
size: NA
J: TRBJ2-7
V: TRBV4-1
CDR3: CASSLLRTGSSYEQYF
DNA: TGCGCCAGCAGCCTGCTGCGGACAGGGAGCTCCTACGAGCAGTACTTC

D: NA
size: once
J: TRBJ2-1
V: TRBV12-3/TRBV12-4
CDR3: CASGAEGYNEQFF
DNA: TGTGCCAGCGGGGCAGAAGGGTATAATGAGCAGTTCTTC

D: TRBD2
size: NA
J: TRBJ2-7
V: TRBV10-3
CDR3: CATEELAGVNEQYF
DNA: TGTGCCACCGAGGAACTAGCGGGAGTGAACGAGCAGTACTTC

D: NA
size: NA
J: TRBJ2-3
V: TRBV6-5
CDR3: CASSYSGGSTDTQYF
DNA: TGTGCCAGCAGTTACAGTGGCGGGAGCACAGATACGCAGTATTTT

D: NA
size: NA
J: TRBJ1-2
V: TRBV30
CDR3: CAWKTFLYGYTF
DNA: TGTGCCTGGAAAACTTTCTTATATGGCTACACCTTC

D: TRBD1
size: NA
J: TRBJ1-1
V: TRBV6-5
CDR3: CASRRTGSTEAFF
DNA: TGTGCCAGCAGAAGGACAGGGAGCACTGAAGCTTTCTTT

D: TRBD1
size: NA
J: TRBJ1-2
V: TRBV18
CDR3: CASSTTGAYGYTF
DNA: TGTGCCAGCTCAACGACAGGGGCCTATGGCTACACCTTC

D: TRBD1
size: NA
J: TRBJ2-3
V: TRBV7-9
CDR3: CASSPGTGDSPDTQYF
DNA: TGTGCCAGCAGTCCCGGGACAGGGGATTCCCCAGATACGCAGTATTTT

D: NA
size: few
J: TRBJ2-4
V: TRBV5-6
CDR3: CASSPHKIGGAAKNIQYF
DNA: TGTGCCAGCAGCCCTCATAAGATCGGGGGTGCGGCCAAAAACATTCAGTACTTC

D: NA
size: NA
J: TRBJ1-1
V: TRBV19
CDR3: CASSPQGGYTEAFF
DNA: TGTGCCAGTAGTCCTCAGGGAGGGTACACTGAAGCTTTCTTT

D: TRBD1
size: NA
J: TRBJ2-7
V: TRBV10-1
CDR3: CASSFPPQRQGRNYEQYF
DNA: TGCGCCAGCAGTTTCCCCCCCCAACGACAGGGTCGGAACTACGAGCAGTACTTC

D: NA
size: NA
J: TRBJ1-1
V: TRBV28
CDR3: CASSPLGGGRTEAFF
DNA: TGTGCCAGCAGTCCGCTTGGGGGGGGAAGGACTGAAGCTTTCTTT

D: TRBD1
size: once
J: TRBJ1-3
V: TRBV28
CDR3: CASRPTGENTIYF
DNA: TGTGCCAGCAGACCCACAGGGGAGAACACCATATATTTT

D: NA
size: NA
J: TRBJ1-4
V: TRBV11-2
CDR3: CASSSGVNDEKLFF
DNA: TGTGCCAGCAGCTCAGGGGTAAACGATGAAAAACTGTTTTTT

D: NA
size: NA
J: TRBJ2-2
V: TRBV5-1
CDR3: CASSLAMSTGELFF
DNA: TGCGCCAGCAGCTTGGCCATGAGCACCGGGGAGCTGTTTTTT

D: NA
size: NA
J: TRBJ1-2
V: TRBV6-1
CDR3: CASSPSYRESRGYTF
DNA: TGTGCCAGCAGTCCCTCATACAGGGAAAGTAGAGGCTACACCTTC

D: TRBD1
size: few
J: TRBJ2-1
V: TRBV7-3
CDR3: CASSLTPGQASSYNEQFF
DNA: TGTGCCAGCAGCTTAACTCCTGGACAGGCGAGCTCCTACAATGAGCAGTTCTTC

D: NA
size: NA
J: TRBJ2-1
V: TRBV14
CDR3: CASSHEAVSYNEQFF
DNA: TGTGCCAGCAGCCATGAAGCGGTATCCTACAATGAGCAGTTCTTC

D: TRBD1
size: once
J: TRBJ2-7
V: TRBV14
CDR3: CASSQDRTGEQYF
DNA: TGTGCCAGCAGCCAAGATCGGACAGGCGAGCAGTACTTC

D: NA
size: few
J: TRBJ1-1
V: TRBV6-5
CDR3: CASSYSQGLMNTEAFF
DNA: TGTGCCAGCAGTTACTCCCAGGGGTTAATGAACACTGAAGCTTTCTTT

D: NA
size: once
J: TRBJ2-5
V: TRBV21-1
CDR3: CASSKEDRILKLETQYF
DNA: TGTGCCAGCAGCAAAGAGGACAGGATCCTTAAGCTGGAGACCCAGTACTTC

D: NA
size: NA
J: TRBJ2-1
V: TRBV11-2
CDR3: CASSTETGYNEQFF
DNA: TGTGCCAGCAGCACCGAGACAGGCTACAATGAGCAGTTCTTC

D: TRBD1
size: NA
J: TRBJ1-2
V: TRBV28
CDR3: CASSLPQGAGYGYTF
DNA: TGTGCCAGCAGTTTACCGCAGGGGGCGGGCTATGGCTACACCTTC

D: NA
size: NA
J: TRBJ2-7
V: TRBV4-3
CDR3: CASSQAREVHYEQYF
DNA: TGCGCCAGCAGCCAAGCGAGGGAGGTCCATTACGAGCAGTACTTC

D: NA
size: once
J: TRBJ1-5
V: TRBV20-1
CDR3: CSASPDRGSNQPQHF
DNA: TGCAGTGCTAGTCCTGACCGAGGAAGCAATCAGCCCCAGCATTTT

D: TRBD1
size: NA
J: TRBJ2-2
V: TRBV5-1
CDR3: CASSDSGTGRTGELFF
DNA: TGCGCCAGCAGCGATTCCGGGACAGGGAGGACCGGGGAGCTGTTTTTT

D: TRBD1
size: NA
J: TRBJ2-3
V: TRBV13
CDR3: CASSLGTGGVDTQYF
DNA: TGTGCCAGCAGCTTAGGGACAGGGGGCGTAGATACGCAGTATTTT